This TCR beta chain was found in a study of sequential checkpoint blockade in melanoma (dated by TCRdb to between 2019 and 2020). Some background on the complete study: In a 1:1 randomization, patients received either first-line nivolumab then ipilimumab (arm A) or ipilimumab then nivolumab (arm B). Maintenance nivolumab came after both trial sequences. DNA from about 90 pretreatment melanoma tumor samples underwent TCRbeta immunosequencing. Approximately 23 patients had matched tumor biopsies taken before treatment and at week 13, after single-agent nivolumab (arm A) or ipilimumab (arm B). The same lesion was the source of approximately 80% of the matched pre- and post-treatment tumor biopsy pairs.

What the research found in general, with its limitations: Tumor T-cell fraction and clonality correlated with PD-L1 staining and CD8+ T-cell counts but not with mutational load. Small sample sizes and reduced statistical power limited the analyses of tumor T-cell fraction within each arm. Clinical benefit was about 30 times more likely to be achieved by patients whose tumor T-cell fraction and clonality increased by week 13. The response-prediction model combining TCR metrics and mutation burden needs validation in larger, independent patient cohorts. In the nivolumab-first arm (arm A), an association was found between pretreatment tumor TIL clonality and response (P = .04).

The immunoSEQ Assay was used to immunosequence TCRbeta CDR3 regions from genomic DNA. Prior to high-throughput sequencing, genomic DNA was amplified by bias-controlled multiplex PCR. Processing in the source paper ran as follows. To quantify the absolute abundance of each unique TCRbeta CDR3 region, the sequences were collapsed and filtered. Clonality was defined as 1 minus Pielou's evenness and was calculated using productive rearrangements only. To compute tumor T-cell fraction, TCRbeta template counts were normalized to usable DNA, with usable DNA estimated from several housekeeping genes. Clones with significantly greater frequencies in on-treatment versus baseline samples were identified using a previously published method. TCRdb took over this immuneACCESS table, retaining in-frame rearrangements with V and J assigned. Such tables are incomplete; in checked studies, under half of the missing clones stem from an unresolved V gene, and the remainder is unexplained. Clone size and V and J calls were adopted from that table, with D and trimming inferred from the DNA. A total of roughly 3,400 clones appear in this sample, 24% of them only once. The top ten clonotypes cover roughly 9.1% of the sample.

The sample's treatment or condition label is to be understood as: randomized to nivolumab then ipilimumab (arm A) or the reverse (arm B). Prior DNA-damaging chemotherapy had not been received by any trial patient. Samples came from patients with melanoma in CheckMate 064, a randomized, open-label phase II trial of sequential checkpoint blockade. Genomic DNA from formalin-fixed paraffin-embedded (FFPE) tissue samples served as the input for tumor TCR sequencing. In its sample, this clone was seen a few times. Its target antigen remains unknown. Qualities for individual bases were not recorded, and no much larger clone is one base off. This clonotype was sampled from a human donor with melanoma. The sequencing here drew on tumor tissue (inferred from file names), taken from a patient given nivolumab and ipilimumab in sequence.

The CDR3 corresponds to CASSYPPGQQFF. The base sequence is TGTGCCAGCAGTTATCCCCCGGGCCAACAGTTCTTC. The V and J segments used are TRBV6-8 and TRBJ2-1; no D segment can be confidently identified. A distance of 13 bases separates the germline ends of V and J, which lose 3 bases and 13 bases respectively. Counted from cysteine to phenylalanine, this CDR3 has 12 amino acids. Only the CDR3 region is kept as DNA, spanning 36 bases read in frame from base 1. Per the germline V gene, MNHGY is the CDR1 and SAAAGT is the CDR2.